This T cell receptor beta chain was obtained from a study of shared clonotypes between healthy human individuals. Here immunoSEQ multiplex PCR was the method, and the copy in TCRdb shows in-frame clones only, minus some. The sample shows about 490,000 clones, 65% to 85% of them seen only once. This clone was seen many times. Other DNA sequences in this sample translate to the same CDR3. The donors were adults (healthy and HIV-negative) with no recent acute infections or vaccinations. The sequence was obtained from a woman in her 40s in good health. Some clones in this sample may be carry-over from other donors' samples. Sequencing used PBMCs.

The DNA for the CDR3 is TGTGCCAGCAGTAGGACAGGGGGCGCGTACGAGCAGTACTTC. It encodes CASSRTGGAYEQYF. The chain recombines TRBV28 with TRBJ2-7; 11 bases map to TRBD1. Per germline, CDR1 MDHEN and CDR2 SYDVKM. The V gene end was trimmed by 5 bases and the J gene end by 4 bases; junction bases not matched to a gene: 4. There are 14 residues in the CDR3.